This TCR beta chain was recovered during a study of blood T cell repertoires in COVID-19. About the research overall: The United States, Italy and Spain were the sources of the acute and convalescent COVID-19 samples. PBMCs, B-cell-depleted T cells, or T cells provided the cDNA or gDNA that made up the material.

Germline assignment: CDR1 MGHRA and CDR2 YSYEKL. This CDR3 comprises 15 residues. Trimming at V came to 3 bases and at J to 5 bases, leaving 6 bases not matched to a gene. Per the study methods: Reference gene primer amplification gave estimated nucleated cell counts. Here immunoSEQ multiplex PCR was the method, and the copy in TCRdb shows in-frame clones only, minus some. The DNA gave D and trimming, while V, J and clone size come from that table. The sample contains some 180,000 clones, about 80% of which appear only once. This sequence joins TRBV4-1 and TRBJ1-5, with TRBD1 matching 8 bases. The sequencing sample was made of peripheral blood. This sequence was found in a man aged 55-75 years with acute or convalescent COVID-19. CDR3 region: CASSQARGLHQPQHF. The CDR3 DNA sequence: TGCGCCAGCAGCCAGGCCAGGGGGCTCCATCAGCCCCAGCATTTT.